This TCR beta chain was documented in a study of blood T cell repertoires in COVID-19. For the study at large: From T cells, B-cell-depleted T cells, or PBMCs came the material, which was cDNA or gDNA.

Those who participated ranged in age from roughly 18 to 100 years and resided in about two dozen US areas. Original handling: By means of reference gene primer amplification, nucleated cell counts were estimated. Here immunoSEQ multiplex PCR was the method, and the copy in TCRdb shows in-frame clones only, minus some. For V, J and clone size, that table is used; D and trimming come from the DNA. This repertoire shows some 400,000 clones, roughly 92% found once; its top ten account for about 0.83%. Sequencing was carried out using PBMCs or T cells enriched from blood (not recorded which). The source is a middle-aged woman who had been exposed to COVID-19.

The CDR3 DNA reads TGCGCCAGCCCCTCCGGTGAAGGGGAGGTTAGCAATCAGCCCCAGCATTTT. This sequence encodes CASPSGEGEVSNQPQHF. V is TRBV5-1 and J is TRBJ1-5, with a weak D call TRBD1 (5 bases). Germline V CDR1 and CDR2: SGHRS, YFSETQ. CDR3 length: 17 amino acids. V was trimmed by 7 bases and J by 0 bases, leaving 20 bases between them.